These 23 T cell receptor beta chains were sequenced from one sample in a study of cytomegalovirus exposure and HLA in healthy donors. PCR was performed using 60 Vbeta and 13 Jbeta primers. The repertoire was sequenced with immunoSEQ multiplex PCR; TCRdb's copy has only in-frame clones and lacks some. This table holds around 150,000 clones, 65% to 70% found once. Sequencing was carried out using PBMCs. These TCRs come from a human donor in good health.

The chain couples TRBV6-1 to TRBJ1-4, with D possibly being TRBD1 (6 bases). The germline V gene encodes CDR1 MNHNS and CDR2 SASEGT. Trimming removed 7 bases at V and 7 bases at J, with 19 bases between. CDR3 length equals 15 residues. Here the CDR3 DNA reads TGTGCCAGCATACGAGGGGGGGTAGGGGGTGAAAAACTGTTTTTT. The encoded protein is CASIRGGVGGEKLFF.

This rearrangement joins TRBV7-8 to TRBJ2-6; 9 positions match TRBD2. Germline V lookup: CDR1 SGHVS, CDR2 FQNEAQ. V was pared by 5 bases and J by 2 bases, with 10 bases of the junction left unmatched. This CDR3 is 18 amino acids long. CDR3 protein: CASSPRLAGLTGANVLTF. The CDR3 DNA is TGTGCCAGCAGCCCCCGGCTAGCGGGACTCACTGGGGCCAACGTCCTGACTTTC.

The chain uses TRBV11-3 and TRBJ2-3; D may be TRBD2 (5 bases). The CDR3 loop spans 14 amino acids. Trimming removed 1 base at V and 1 base at J, with 6 bases between. In germline, CDR1 is SGHNT, CDR2 YENEEA. The CDR3 region is CASSLARGTDTQYF. CDR3 in DNA: TGTGCCAGCAGCTTAGCGAGGGGCACAGATACGCAGTATTTT. Full variable domain (outside the CDR3, taken from reference TRBV11-3 and TRBJ2-3): EAGVVQSPRYKIIEKKQPVAFWCNPISGHNTLYWYLQNLGQGPELLIRYENEEAVDDSQLPKDRFSAERLKGVDSTLKIQPAELGDSAVYLCASSLARGTDTQYFGPGTRLTVL.

The rearrangement uses TRBV4-1 and TRBJ2-3, with 8 bases lining up with TRBD1. V gave up 1 base and J gave up 0 bases; unmatched junction bases: 12. This CDR3 is built from 19 residues. Germline V CDR1 and CDR2: MGHRA, YSYEKL. The CDR3 nucleotides read TGCGCCAGCAGCCAAGGCCGTCCCGGGACAGGAGCTAGCACAGATACGCAGTATTTT. This gives the protein CASSQGRPGTGASTDTQYF.

The rearrangement links TRBV5-1 to TRBJ1-1, with 10 bases that match TRBD1. The CDR3 is 17 residues long. Germline V CDR1 and CDR2: SGHRS, YFSETQ. The V segment lost 2 bases and the J segment 1 base; nucleotides outside the gene matches: 8. The CDR3 sequence is CASSLYRDRGTNTEAFF. CDR3 DNA: TGCGCCAGCAGCTTATACCGGGACAGGGGAACGAACACTGAAGCTTTCTTT.

This chain joins TRBV7-2 and TRBJ1-5; D is undetermined. Germline lookup yields CDR1 SGHTA and CDR2 FQGNSA. Trimming cost V 4 bases and J 10 bases, with 14 bases left between them. The CDR3 covers 13 residues. In DNA, the CDR3 is TGTGCCAGCAGCTCGAAGTCCGGGGTTCCCCAGCATTTT. Protein product: CASSSKSGVPQHF. Variable domain in full (rest from reference TRBV7-2 and TRBJ1-5): GAGVSQSPSNKVTEKGKDVELRCDPISGHTALYWYRQSLGQGLEFLIYFQGNSAPDKSGLPSDRFSAERTGGSVSTLTIQRTQQEDSAVYLCASSSKSGVPQHFGDGTRLSIL.

The rearrangement joins TRBV29-1 to TRBJ2-7; D is possibly TRBD2 (6 bases). The length of the CDR3 is 12 residues. Germline CDR1 and CDR2: SQVTM and ANQGSEA. CDR3 region: CRKGKVGGEQYF. The CDR3 nucleotides are TGCAGAAAAGGGAAGGTGGGGGGCGAGCAGTACTTC.

In this sample, this clone turned up a few times. As DNA, the CDR3 is TGCAGCGCCCTGGGGAGGGTCTACGAGCAGTACTTC. It codes for CSALGRVYEQYF. This chain uses TRBV29-1 with TRBJ2-7; 7 bases agree with TRBD2. Germline V CDR1 and CDR2: SQVTM, ANQGSEA. The CDR3 is made up of 12 amino acids. The V segment lost 7 bases and the J segment 3 bases; nucleotides outside the gene matches: 6.

The chain couples TRBV27 to TRBJ2-1; 9 bases are a match to TRBD1. The length of the CDR3 is 16 residues. Per the germline V gene, CDR1 is MNHEY and CDR2 is SMNVEV (reference sequence). J lost 3 bases, V lost 7 bases, and 10 bases had no gene match. The CDR3 spells CASIKDGTGIYNEQFF. The CDR3 region has the DNA TGTGCCAGCATAAAAGACGGGACAGGGATCTACAATGAGCAGTTCTTC.

The rearrangement links TRBV18 to TRBJ2-7; TRBD1 aligns across 7 bases. V was clipped by 4 bases and J by 1 base; unmatched bases: 7. The germline CDR1 and CDR2 sequences are KGHSH and LQKENI. This CDR3 spans 15 amino acids. The chain's CDR3 is CASSQGATDSYEQYF. CDR3 sequence (DNA): TGTGCCAGCTCACAGGGGGCAACCGATTCCTACGAGCAGTACTTC. Full variable domain (rest looked up from reference TRBV18 and TRBJ2-7): NAGVMQNPRHLVRRRGQEARLRCSPMKGHSHVYWYRQLPEEGLKFMVYLQKENIIDESGMPKERFSAEFPKEGPSILRIQQVVRGDSAAYFCASSQGATDSYEQYFGPGTRLTVT.

The V gene is TRBV19, the J gene TRBJ2-3, with 11 nucleotides matching TRBD2. CDR1 LNHDA and CDR2 SQIVND come from the germline V gene (reference sequence). The J segment lost 7 bases and the V segment lost 7 bases, leaving 13 bases of the junction unmatched. The CDR3 contains 16 residues. The CDR3, as DNA: TGTGCCAGTACCACTAGCGGGAGTAGGGCGAAAAATACGCAGTATTTT. Residues: CASTTSGSRAKNTQYF.

V gene TRBV2 combines with J gene TRBJ2-1; 8 positions match TRBD1. CDR3 length equals 13 residues. V was clipped by 8 bases and J by 7 bases; unmatched bases: 7. CDR1 and CDR2 from the germline V gene are SNHLY and FYNNEI. CDR3 sequence (DNA): TGTGCCAGCCGACAGGGGATGTCTAATGAGCAGTTCTTC. The encoded protein is CASRQGMSNEQFF.

The gene calls are TRBV10-2 and TRBJ2-7; 11 bases match TRBD2. The CDR3 consists of 15 residues. The V gene's germline CDR1 is WSHSY and CDR2 SAAADI. V lost 4 bases to trimming and J lost 6 bases; unmatched junction nucleotides: 8. The DNA of the CDR3 is TGCGCCAGCAGTGTTCTAGCGGGAGGCGGCGTCGAGCAGTACTTC. This codes for CASSVLAGGGVEQYF.

The chain employs TRBV6-1 and TRBJ2-7; TRBD2 aligns across 9 bases. The junction had 9 bases not matched to a gene; V was cut back by 3 bases and J by 6 bases. Germline CDR1 is MNHNS and CDR2 is SASEGT. The CDR3 totals 15 residues. This chain's CDR3 is CASSDDIAGASEQYF. CDR3 coding DNA: TGTGCCAGCAGTGATGATATAGCGGGAGCTAGCGAGCAGTACTTC.

The chain links TRBV25-1 to TRBJ2-7; D is ambiguous. V was trimmed by 2 bases and J by 6 bases, leaving 17 bases between them. The CDR3 runs to 15 residues. Germline assignment: CDR1 MGHDK and CDR2 SYGVNS. This CDR3 reads CASSEPTKGGLEQYF. The CDR3 DNA follows: TGTGCCAGCAGTGAACCCACTAAAGGTGGTCTCGAGCAGTACTTC.

V is TRBV18 and J is TRBJ1-3; TRBD1 aligns across 10 bases. The trim removed 2 bases at V and 3 bases at J, leaving 1 base unmatched. Germline CDR1 is KGHSH and CDR2 is LQKENI. There are 15 residues in the CDR3. CDR3: CASSPGTGVGNTIYF. The CDR3 coding sequence is TGTGCCAGCTCACCAGGGACAGGGGTTGGAAACACCATATATTTT.

This clone was found once. The rearrangement joins TRBV18 to TRBJ2-3, with a weak D call TRBD1 (5 bases). The CDR3 consists of 15 residues. Trimming left V 0 bases short and J 6 bases short, with 13 bases between. The germline V gene encodes CDR1 KGHSH and CDR2 LQKENI. The DNA of the CDR3 is TGTGCCAGCTCACCACCGGGGCAGGGCGGCGATACGCAGTATTTT. Translating gives CASSPPGQGGDTQYF. Using reference TRBV18 and TRBJ2-3 for the parts outside the CDR3, the full variable domain is NAGVMQNPRHLVRRRGQEARLRCSPMKGHSHVYWYRQLPEEGLKFMVYLQKENIIDESGMPKERFSAEFPKEGPSILRIQQVVRGDSAAYFCASSPPGQGGDTQYFGPGTRLTVL.

This clone showed up just a few times. J is TRBJ2-7 and V is TRBV4-1, with 8 bases that match TRBD2. Germline loops: CDR1 MGHRA, CDR2 YSYEKL. The CDR3 has 17 amino acids. V lost 9 bases to trimming and J lost 5 bases; unmatched junction nucleotides: 21. CDR3 protein: CARTSGAETGGPHEQYF. For the CDR3, the DNA is TGCGCCAGGACCTCAGGTGCGGAGACGGGAGGGCCCCACGAGCAGTACTTC.

The chain employs TRBV9 and TRBJ1-1; 9 bases are a match to TRBD1. Trimming removed 1 base from V and 5 bases from J; junction bases left unmatched: 3. The CDR3 is 14 residues long. Looked up from germline, CDR1 is SGDLS and CDR2 is YYNGEE. Written as DNA, the CDR3 is TGTGCCAGCAGCGTACAGGACAGGGGAACTGAAGCTTTCTTT. Residues: CASSVQDRGTEAFF.

In its sample, this clone was seen a few times. The chain links TRBV10-1 to TRBJ2-7; D may be TRBD1 (5 bases). Trimming cost V 5 bases and J 6 bases, with 20 bases left between them. The CDR3 is 15 residues long. CDR1 and CDR2 (germline): WNHNN, SYGVQD (reference sequence). This CDR3 is CASSTDRRDPSEQYF. Here the CDR3 DNA reads TGCGCCAGCAGTACCGACCGCAGGGATCCGAGCGAGCAGTACTTC.

The chain joins TRBV9 to TRBJ2-2, with 7 bases identical to TRBD2. The length of the CDR3 is 16 residues. V lost 0 bases and J lost 5; bases outside the gene matches: 7. Germline V gene sequence: CDR1 SGDLS, CDR2 YYNGEE. CDR3 coding DNA: TGTGCCAGCAGCGTAGGGTCGGGAGGTGGGACCGGGGAGCTGTTTTTT. Translation: CASSVGSGGGTGELFF.

The chain's CDR3 is CAIRRGQNEAFF. In nucleotides, the CDR3 is TGTGCCATCAGGCGAGGACAGAATGAAGCTTTCTTT. The V and J genes are TRBV10-3 and TRBJ1-1, with a possible D match to TRBD1 (6 bases). Germline lookup yields CDR1 ENHRY and CDR2 SYGVKD. The CDR3 is 12 amino acids. V lost 6 bases, J lost 7 bases, and 12 bases lay in between.

This chain uses TRBV19 with TRBJ2-3; D ambiguous. From germline, CDR1 is LNHDA and CDR2 SQIVND (reference sequence). CDR3 length equals 13 residues. V was trimmed by 1 base and J by 3 bases, leaving 5 bases between them. The CDR3 coding sequence is TGTGCCAGTAGTATAGCCCAGACAGATACGCAGTATTTT. It translates to CASSIAQTDTQYF.